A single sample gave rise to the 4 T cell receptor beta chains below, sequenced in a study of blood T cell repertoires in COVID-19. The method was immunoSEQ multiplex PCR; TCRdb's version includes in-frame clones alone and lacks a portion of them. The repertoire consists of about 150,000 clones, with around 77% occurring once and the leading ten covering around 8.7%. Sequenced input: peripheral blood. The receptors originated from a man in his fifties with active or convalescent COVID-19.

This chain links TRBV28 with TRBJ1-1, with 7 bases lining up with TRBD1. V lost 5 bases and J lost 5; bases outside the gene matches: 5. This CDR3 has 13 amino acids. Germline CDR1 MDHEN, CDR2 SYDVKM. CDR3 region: CASSKQGRTEAFF. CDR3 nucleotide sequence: TGTGCCAGCAGTAAACAGGGGAGGACTGAAGCTTTCTTT. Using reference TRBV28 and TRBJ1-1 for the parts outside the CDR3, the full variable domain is DVKVTQSSRYLVKRTGEKVFLECVQDMDHENMFWYRQDPGLGLRLIYFSYDVKMKEKGDIPEGYSVSREKKERFSLILESASTNQTSMYLCASSKQGRTEAFFGQGTRLTVV.

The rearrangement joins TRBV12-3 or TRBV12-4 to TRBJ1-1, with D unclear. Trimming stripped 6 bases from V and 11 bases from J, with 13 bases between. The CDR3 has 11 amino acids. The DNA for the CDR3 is TGTGCCAGCAGCTCCTTAAGCGAGGCTTTCTTT. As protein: CASSSLSEAFF.

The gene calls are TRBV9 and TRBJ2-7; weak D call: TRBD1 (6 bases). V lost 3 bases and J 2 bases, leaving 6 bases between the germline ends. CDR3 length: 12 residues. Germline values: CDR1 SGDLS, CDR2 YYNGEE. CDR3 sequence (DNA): TGTGCCAGCAGCGGGACAGCCTACGAGCAGTACTTC. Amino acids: CASSGTAYEQYF.

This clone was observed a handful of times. CDR3 DNA sequence: TGTGCCACCAGCAGAGATCCGGGAGGGCCCACCGGGGAGCTGTTTTTT. Encoded protein: CATSRDPGGPTGELFF. This rearrangement joins TRBV15 to TRBJ2-2; 8 nucleotides align to TRBD2. This CDR3 is built from 16 residues. Losses at the gene ends were 0 bases for V and 4 bases for J; bases not matched to a gene: 4. Germline V gives CDR1 LNHNV, CDR2 YYDKDF (reference sequence).